The following is a T cell receptor (beta chain) sequence with its context. The antigen is not known. This entry is derived from a study of CXCR3-negative and CXCR3-positive naive CD8 T cells. General study findings and limits: Each naive subset displayed comparably high diversity, whereas memory CD8+ cells displayed much lower diversity. Researchers report that CXCR3-positive naive cells carry more hydrophobic TRB CDR3s than CXCR3-negative naive cells. Naive subsets had comparable surface CD5; TCR strength was inferred from TRB CDR3 properties. With CXCR3 expression partially decreased after cryopreservation, most assays relied on fresh PBMCs.

The CDR3 sequence is 14 residues long. Germline values: CDR1 SGHDT, CDR2 YYEEEE. The TRB libraries of cDNA were built by UMI-labeled 5' RACE. TCRdb re-called the 5' RACE reads, yielding one record per CDR3 amino acid sequence without DNA. This sample's clone table lists more than 100,000 distinct CDR3 sequences. The sequenced material came from naive CXCR3+ CD8+ T cells from blood. Stated subset: CD45RO-CCR7+CD27+CD95- naive CD8+ T cells expressing CXCR3 (TNR3+). The genes are TRBV5-6 and TRBJ1-2; checking the TCRdb D call of TRBD1 is not possible without DNA. This clonotype was sampled from a human donor in good health. Some clones in this sample may be carry-over from other donors' samples. The CDR3 reads CASSLGRVNYGYTF.